This is a list of T cell receptor beta chains from one sample in a study of cytomegalovirus exposure and HLA in healthy donors. Sequencing was performed with immunoSEQ multiplex PCR; in TCRdb, only in-frame clones are kept and a portion is missing. The table records about 120,000 clones, over 8.5% of them present only once. Sequenced material: PBMCs. The receptors were sampled from a woman in her thirties or forties in good health and CMV-seropositive. CDR3s include the opening cysteine and the closing phenylalanine or tryptophan. D genes are given only for firm matches. A clone size is listed for some rows: how often the clone was seen (once, few, many), or a class if it is expanded.

>TRBV29-1|NA|NA|TRBJ2-4
CSVEGPENIQYF
TGCAGCGTTGAGGGCCCGGAAAACATTCAGTACTTC
>TRBV6-5|NA|few|TRBJ1-1
CASGPRSYRAEAFF
TGTGCCAGCGGCCCGCGCTCATATCGGGCTGAAGCTTTCTTT
>TRBV2|NA|few|TRBJ1-6
CAARGDLNSPLHF
TGTGCCGCAAGAGGGGACTTGAATTCACCCCTCCACTTT
>TRBV7-9|NA|NA|TRBJ2-1
CASSLVRQGVEQFF
TGTGCCAGCAGCTTAGTACGGCAGGGTGTCGAGCAGTTCTTC
>TRBV19|NA|NA|TRBJ2-2
CASSIVNTYTGELFF
TGTGCCAGTAGTATAGTGAACACCTACACCGGGGAGCTGTTTTTT
>TRBV28|NA|NA|TRBJ2-1
CASIGGYNEQFF
TGTGCCAGCATCGGCGGTTACAATGAGCAGTTCTTC
>TRBV29-1|NA|few|TRBJ2-2
CSVVLGPANTGELFF
TGCAGCGTTGTACTAGGGCCCGCGAACACCGGGGAGCTGTTTTTT
>TRBV5-1|NA|NA|TRBJ2-3
CASSSGGRADTQYF
TGCGCCAGCAGTTCCGGGGGGCGCGCAGATACGCAGTATTTT
>TRBV19|NA|few|TRBJ1-1
CASSSIYRETEAFF
TGTGCCAGTAGTAGCATATACAGGGAAACTGAAGCTTTCTTT
>TRBV6-4|NA|NA|TRBJ1-2
CASSYAKGQGGYTF
TGTGCCAGCAGTTACGCGAAGGGGCAGGGTGGCTACACCTTC
>TRBV9|NA|few|TRBJ2-3
CASSVRGSTDTQYF
TGTGCCAGCAGCGTGAGGGGGAGCACAGATACGCAGTATTTT
>TRBV19|NA|few|TRBJ2-7
CASSLQGGSYEQYF
TGTGCCAGTAGTCTACAGGGTGGCTCCTACGAGCAGTACTTC
>TRBV18|NA|NA|TRBJ1-5
CASSPRTDSNQPQHF
TGTGCCAGCTCACCCCGGACAGATAGCAATCAGCCCCAGCATTTT
>TRBV27|NA|NA|TRBJ2-6
CASSSSGANVLTF
TGTGCCAGCAGCAGCTCTGGGGCCAACGTCCTGACTTTC
>TRBV18|NA|few|TRBJ1-4
CASSATGNRIEKLFF
TGTGCCAGCTCAGCTACAGGAAATAGAATTGAAAAACTGTTTTTT
>TRBV4-2|TRBD2|NA|TRBJ2-3
CASSQVTSGGVTSTDTQYF
TGTGCCAGCAGCCAAGTGACTAGCGGGGGGGTCACTAGCACAGATACGCAGTATTTT
>TRBV27|TRBD2|NA|TRBJ2-5
CASTGGSGTQYF
TGTGCCAGCACCGGGGGGTCGGGGACCCAGTACTTC
>TRBV19|NA|few|TRBJ2-5
CASSIRREETQYF
TGTGCCAGTAGTATAAGGAGGGAAGAGACCCAGTACTTC
>TRBV19|TRBD1|few|TRBJ1-1
CASSRTGILNTEAFF
TGTGCCAGTAGTAGGACAGGGATATTGAACACTGAAGCTTTCTTT
>TRBV5-1|NA|NA|TRBJ1-1
CASSWGDRKNTEAFF
TGCGCCAGCAGCTGGGGGGACCGAAAGAACACTGAAGCTTTCTTT